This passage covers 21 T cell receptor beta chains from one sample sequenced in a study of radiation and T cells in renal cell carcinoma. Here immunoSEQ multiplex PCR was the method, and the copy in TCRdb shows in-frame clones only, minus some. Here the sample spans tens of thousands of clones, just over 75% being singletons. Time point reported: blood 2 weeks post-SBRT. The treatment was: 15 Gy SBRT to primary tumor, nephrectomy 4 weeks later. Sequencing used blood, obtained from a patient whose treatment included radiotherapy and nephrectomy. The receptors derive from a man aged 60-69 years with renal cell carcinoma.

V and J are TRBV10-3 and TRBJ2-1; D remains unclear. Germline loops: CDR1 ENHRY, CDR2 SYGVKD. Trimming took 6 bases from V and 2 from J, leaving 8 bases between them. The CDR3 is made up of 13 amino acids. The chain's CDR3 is CAIRGGAYNEQFF. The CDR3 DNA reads TGTGCCATCAGGGGTGGGGCCTACAATGAGCAGTTCTTC.

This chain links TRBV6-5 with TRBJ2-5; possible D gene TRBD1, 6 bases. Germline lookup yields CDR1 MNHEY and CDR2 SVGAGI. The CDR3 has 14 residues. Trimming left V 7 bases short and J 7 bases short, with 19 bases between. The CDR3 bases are TGTGCCAGCACCCTAAGGGGGAGCAGGGGGACCCAGTACTTC. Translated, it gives CASTLRGSRGTQYF.

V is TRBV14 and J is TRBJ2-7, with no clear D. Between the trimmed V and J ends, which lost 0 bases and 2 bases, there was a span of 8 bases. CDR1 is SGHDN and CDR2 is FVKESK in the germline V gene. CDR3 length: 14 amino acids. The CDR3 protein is CASSQDQGPYEQYF. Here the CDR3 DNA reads TGTGCCAGCAGCCAAGATCAAGGGCCCTACGAGCAGTACTTC.

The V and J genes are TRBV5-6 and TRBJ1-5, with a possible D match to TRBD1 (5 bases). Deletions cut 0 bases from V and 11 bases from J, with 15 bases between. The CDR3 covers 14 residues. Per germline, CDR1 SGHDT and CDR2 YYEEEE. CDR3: CASSLGQGTGSQHF. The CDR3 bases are TGTGCCAGCAGCTTGGGGCAGGGTACGGGATCCCAGCATTTT.

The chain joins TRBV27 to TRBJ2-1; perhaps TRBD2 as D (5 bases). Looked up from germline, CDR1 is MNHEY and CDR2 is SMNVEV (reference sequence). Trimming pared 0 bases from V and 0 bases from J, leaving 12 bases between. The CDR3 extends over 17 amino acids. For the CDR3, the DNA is TGTGCCAGCAGTTTATCGAGGCGGGCACGCTCCTACAATGAGCAGTTCTTC. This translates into CASSLSRRARSYNEQFF.

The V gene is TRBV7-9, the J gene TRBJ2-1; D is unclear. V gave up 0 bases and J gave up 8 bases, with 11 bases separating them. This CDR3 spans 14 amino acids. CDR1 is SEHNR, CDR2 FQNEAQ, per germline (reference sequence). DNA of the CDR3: TGTGCCAGCAGCTTAGCCGACTCGCAGGATGAGCAGTTCTTC. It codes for CASSLADSQDEQFF.

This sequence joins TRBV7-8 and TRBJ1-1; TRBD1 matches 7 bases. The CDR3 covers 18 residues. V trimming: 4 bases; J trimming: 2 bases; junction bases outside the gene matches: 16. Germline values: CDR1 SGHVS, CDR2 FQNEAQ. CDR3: CASSSPSGGIITNTEAFF. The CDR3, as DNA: TGTGCCAGCAGCTCCCCCTCAGGGGGGATAATCACAAACACTGAAGCTTTCTTT. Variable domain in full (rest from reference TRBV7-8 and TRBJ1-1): GAGVSQSPRYKVAKRGQDVALRCDPISGHVSLFWYQQALGQGPEFLTYFQNEAQLDKSGLPSDRFFAERPEGSVSTLKIQRTQQEDSAVYLCASSSPSGGIITNTEAFFGQGTRLTVV.

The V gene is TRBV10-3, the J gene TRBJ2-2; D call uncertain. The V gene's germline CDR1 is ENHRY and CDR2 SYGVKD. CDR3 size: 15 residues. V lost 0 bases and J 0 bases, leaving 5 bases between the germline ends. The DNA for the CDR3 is TGTGCCATCAGTGAGTCTAGCCCGAACACCGGGGAGCTGTTTTTT. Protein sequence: CAISESSPNTGELFF.

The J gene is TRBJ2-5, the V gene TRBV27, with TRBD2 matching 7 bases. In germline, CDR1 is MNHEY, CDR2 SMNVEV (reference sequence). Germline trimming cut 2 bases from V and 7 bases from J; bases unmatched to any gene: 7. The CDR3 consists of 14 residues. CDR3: CASSLGGGLGTQYF. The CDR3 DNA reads TGTGCCAGCAGTTTAGGGGGGGGGTTGGGGACCCAGTACTTC.

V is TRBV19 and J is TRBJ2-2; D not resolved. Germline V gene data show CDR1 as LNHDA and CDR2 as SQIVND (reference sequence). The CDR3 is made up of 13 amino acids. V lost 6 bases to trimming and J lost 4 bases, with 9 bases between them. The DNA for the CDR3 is TGTGCCAGTAGCGGGCTGGGCACCGGGGAGCTGTTTTTT. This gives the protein CASSGLGTGELFF.

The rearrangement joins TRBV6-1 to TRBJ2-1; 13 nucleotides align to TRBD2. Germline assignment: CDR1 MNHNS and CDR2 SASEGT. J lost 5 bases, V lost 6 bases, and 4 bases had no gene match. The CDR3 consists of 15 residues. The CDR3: CASSGLAGAHNEQFF. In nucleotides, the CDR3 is TGTGCCAGCAGCGGACTAGCGGGAGCCCACAATGAGCAGTTCTTC.

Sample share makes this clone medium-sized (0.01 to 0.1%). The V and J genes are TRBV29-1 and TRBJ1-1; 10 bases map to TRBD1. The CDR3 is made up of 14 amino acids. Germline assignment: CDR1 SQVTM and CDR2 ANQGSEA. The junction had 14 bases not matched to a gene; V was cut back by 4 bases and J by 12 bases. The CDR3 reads CSVGGPGTGETSFF. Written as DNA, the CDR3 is TGCAGCGTTGGAGGGCCCGGGACAGGGGAAACGTCTTTCTTT.

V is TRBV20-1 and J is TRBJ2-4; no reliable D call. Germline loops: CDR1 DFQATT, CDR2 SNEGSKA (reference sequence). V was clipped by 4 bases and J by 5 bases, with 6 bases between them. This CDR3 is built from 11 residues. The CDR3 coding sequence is TGCAGTGCTAACGCGCAAAACATTCAGTACTTC. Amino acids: CSANAQNIQYF.

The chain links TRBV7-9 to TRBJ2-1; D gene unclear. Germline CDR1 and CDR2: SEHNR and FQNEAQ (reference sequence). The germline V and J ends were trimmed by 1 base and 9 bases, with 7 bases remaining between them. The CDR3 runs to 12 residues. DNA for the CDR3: TGTGCCAGCAGCTTAGAACCCCTTGAGCAGTTCTTC. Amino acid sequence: CASSLEPLEQFF.

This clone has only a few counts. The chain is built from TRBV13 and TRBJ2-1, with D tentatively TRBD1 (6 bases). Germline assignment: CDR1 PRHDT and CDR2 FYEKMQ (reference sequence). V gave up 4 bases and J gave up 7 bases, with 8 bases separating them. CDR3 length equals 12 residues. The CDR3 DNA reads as TGTGCCAGCAGCTCCACAGGGAATGAGCAGTTCTTC. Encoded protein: CASSSTGNEQFF.

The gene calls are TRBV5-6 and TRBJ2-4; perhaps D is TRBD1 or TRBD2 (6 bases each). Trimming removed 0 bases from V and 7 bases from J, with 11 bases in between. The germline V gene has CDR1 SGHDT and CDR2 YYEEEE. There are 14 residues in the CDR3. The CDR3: CASSLAGAPNIQYF. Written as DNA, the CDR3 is TGTGCCAGCAGCTTGGCGGGGGCACCGAACATTCAGTACTTC.

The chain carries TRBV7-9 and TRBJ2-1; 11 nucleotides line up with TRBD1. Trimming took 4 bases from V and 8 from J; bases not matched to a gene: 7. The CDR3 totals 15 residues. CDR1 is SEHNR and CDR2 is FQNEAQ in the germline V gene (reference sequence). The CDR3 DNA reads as TGTGCCAGCAGCTCCACAGGACAGGGGGCGCATGAGCAGTTCTTC. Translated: CASSSTGQGAHEQFF.

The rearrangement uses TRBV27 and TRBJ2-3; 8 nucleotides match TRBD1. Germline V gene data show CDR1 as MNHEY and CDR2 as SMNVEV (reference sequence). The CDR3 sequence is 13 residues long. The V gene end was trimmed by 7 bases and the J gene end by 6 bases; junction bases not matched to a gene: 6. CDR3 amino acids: CASKVAGGDTQYF. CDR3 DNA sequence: TGTGCCAGCAAGGTGGCAGGGGGCGATACGCAGTATTTT.

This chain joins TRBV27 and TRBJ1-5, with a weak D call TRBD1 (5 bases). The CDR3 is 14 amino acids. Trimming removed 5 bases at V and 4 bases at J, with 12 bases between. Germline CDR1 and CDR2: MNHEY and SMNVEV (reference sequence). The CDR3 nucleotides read TGTGCCAGCAGTCAGACAGCCGCGAATCAGCCCCAGCATTTT. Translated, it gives CASSQTAANQPQHF.

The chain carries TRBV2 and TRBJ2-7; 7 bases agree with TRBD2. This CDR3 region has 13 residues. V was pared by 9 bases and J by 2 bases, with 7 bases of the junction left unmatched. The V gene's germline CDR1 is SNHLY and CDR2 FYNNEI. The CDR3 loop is CASRPGGTYEQYF. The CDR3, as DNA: TGTGCCAGTCGACCGGGGGGAACCTACGAGCAGTACTTC.

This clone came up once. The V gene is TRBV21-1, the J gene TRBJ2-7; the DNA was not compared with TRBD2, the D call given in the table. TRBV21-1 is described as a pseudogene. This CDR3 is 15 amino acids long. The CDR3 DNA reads TGTGCCAGCAGCGGACTTTATCCGAAACCCTACGAGCAGTACGTC. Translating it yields CASSGLYPKPYEQYV.